Below are 26 T cell receptor beta chains sequenced from a single sample in a study of PD-L1 blockade in urothelial cancer. Indicated time point: pretreatment peripheral blood. Using immunoSEQ multiplex PCR, the repertoire was profiled, and TCRdb retains in-frame clones only, with some absent. Of roughly 43,000 clones in the sample, around 81% were seen once. The sequencing here drew on PBMCs, taken around atezolizumab (anti-PD-L1) treatment. The receptors here all came from a man in his sixties with urothelial cancer.

The chain uses TRBV5-1 and TRBJ2-3; 8 nucleotides match TRBD1. V lost 0 bases, J lost 5 bases, and 5 bases stayed unmatched. This CDR3 spans 15 amino acids. CDR1 and CDR2 from the germline V gene are SGHRS and YFSETQ. The CDR3 protein is CASSLDRGDQDTQYF. DNA of the CDR3: TGCGCCAGCAGCTTGGACAGGGGGGATCAAGATACGCAGTATTTT.

This clone was recorded a few times. This chain joins TRBV4-2 and TRBJ2-1; D is undetermined. V gave up 0 bases and J gave up 10 bases, with 7 bases separating them. The length of the CDR3 is 12 residues. Germline V lookup: CDR1 LGHNA, CDR2 YNFKEQ. The CDR3 region is CASSQDHLEQFF. CDR3 DNA sequence: TGTGCCAGCAGCCAAGATCACCTAGAGCAGTTCTTC.

This chain links TRBV29-1 with TRBJ2-7, with D perhaps TRBD1 (6 bases). The CDR3 has 13 residues. CDR1 and CDR2 from the germline V gene are SQVTM and ANQGSEA. V was pared by 6 bases and J by 6 bases, with 18 bases between. CDR3 bases: TGCAGCGTCAGCCAGGGGCCCCCTGCCGAGCAGTACTTC. Translating gives CSVSQGPPAEQYF.

The V call is TRBV4-1, the J call TRBJ2-5, with D possibly matching TRBD1 (6 bases). The CDR3 is made up of 16 amino acids. Trimming stripped 4 bases from V and 4 bases from J, with 19 bases between. Germline loops: CDR1 MGHRA, CDR2 YSYEKL. CDR3 amino acids: CASSRSQGFAGETQYF. CDR3 DNA sequence: TGCGCCAGCAGCCGGTCCCAGGGGTTCGCGGGAGAGACCCAGTACTTC.

The chain combines TRBV10-3 with TRBJ1-3; 8 bases align to TRBD1. Trimming took 6 bases from V and 4 from J; bases not matched to a gene: 5. The germline V gene encodes CDR1 ENHRY and CDR2 SYGVKD. There are 14 residues in the CDR3. CDR3 sequence reads: CAIRSDRVGNTIYF. The CDR3 DNA is TGTGCCATCAGATCGGACAGGGTCGGAAACACCATATATTTT.

This clone has only a few counts. The chain combines TRBV5-1 with TRBJ2-1, with 8 nucleotides matching TRBD2. The trim removed 4 bases at V and 10 bases at J, leaving 16 bases unmatched. Germline lookup yields CDR1 SGHRS and CDR2 YFSETQ. CDR3 length equals 16 residues. As DNA, the CDR3 is TGCGCCAGCAGCATTCGGGGGGGGAGAGTGATCGGCGAGCAGTTCTTC. Protein: CASSIRGGRVIGEQFF.

A single count supports this clone. This chain uses TRBV19 with TRBJ1-2; 9 bases line up with TRBD1. Germline lookup yields CDR1 LNHDA and CDR2 SQIVND (reference sequence). This CDR3 contains 14 residues. V trimming: 3 bases; J trimming: 6 bases; junction bases outside the gene matches: 5. The CDR3 sequence: CASSIATGGNGYTF. The CDR3 nucleotides read TGTGCCAGTAGTATCGCAACAGGGGGCAATGGCTACACCTTC.

The V gene is TRBV5-1, the J gene TRBJ2-6, with D perhaps TRBD1 (6 bases). Trimming stripped 3 bases from V and 0 bases from J, with 13 bases between. The CDR3 has 17 amino acids. CDR1 is SGHRS, CDR2 YFSETQ, per germline. CDR3 in DNA: TGCGCCAGCAGCTCGTACCTAGGGGGCTCTGGGGCCAACGTCCTGACTTTC. This codes for CASSSYLGGSGANVLTF.

This chain joins TRBV5-6 and TRBJ2-1; TRBD1 matches at 7 bases. Germline trimming cut 4 bases from V and 6 bases from J; bases unmatched to any gene: 13. Germline CDR1 reads SGHDT; CDR2 reads YYEEEE. This CDR3 spans 16 amino acids. CDR3 in DNA: TGTGCCAGCAGCCTGCTCCGGGACAGCCACATCAATGAGCAGTTCTTC. This codes for CASSLLRDSHINEQFF.

The chain uses TRBV2 and TRBJ2-3; no definite D call. The V gene's germline CDR1 is SNHLY and CDR2 FYNNEI. V lost 7 bases and J lost 2, with 16 bases in between. This CDR3 contains 15 residues. The chain's CDR3 is CASTPNRKTTDTQYF. CDR3 coding DNA: TGTGCCAGCACCCCCAACAGAAAAACCACAGATACGCAGTATTTT.

The rearrangement uses TRBV5-4 and TRBJ2-4; 8 bases map to TRBD2. Trimming cost V 5 bases and J 8 bases; bases outside gene matches: 21. The CDR3 has 18 residues. Per the germline V gene, CDR1 is SGHNT and CDR2 is YYREEE (reference sequence). CDR3 coding DNA: TGTGCCAGCAGGTCCCGCGGGGGGCTAGCGGGTGAGGCAGACATTCAGTACTTC. Its protein product is CASRSRGGLAGEADIQYF.

The chain joins TRBV7-2 to TRBJ2-1; 7 bases fit TRBD2. V trimming: 1 base; J trimming: 6 bases; junction bases outside the gene matches: 6. The CDR3 runs 15 residues. The V gene's germline CDR1 is SGHTA and CDR2 FQGNSA. The CDR3 loop is CASSLVVTSLNEQFF. The DNA for the CDR3 is TGTGCCAGCAGCTTAGTTGTGACTAGCCTCAATGAGCAGTTCTTC.

Here the CDR3 DNA reads TGTGCCTGGAGATCGATCTACTCCTACGAGCAGTACTTC. Encoded protein: CAWRSIYSYEQYF. The rearrangement joins TRBV30 to TRBJ2-7; D is undetermined. CDR1 and CDR2 from the germline V gene are GTSNPN and SVGIG (reference sequence). This CDR3 is 13 amino acids long. V lost 3 bases and J 0 bases, leaving 9 bases between the germline ends. Drawing the rest from reference TRBV30 and TRBJ2-7, the complete variable domain is SQTIHQWPATLVQPVGSPLSLECTVEGTSNPNLYWYRQAAGRGLQLLFYSVGIGQISSEVPQNLSASRPQDRQFILSSKKLLLSDSGFYLCAWRSIYSYEQYFGPGTRLTVT.

This clone has just a few counts. The chain uses TRBV28 and TRBJ1-1, with 8 bases that match TRBD1. V was pared by 8 bases and J by 0 bases, with 5 bases of the junction left unmatched. Germline V gene sequence: CDR1 MDHEN, CDR2 SYDVKM. This CDR3 spans 14 amino acids. This CDR3 is CASAPGGMNTEAFF. CDR3 sequence (DNA): TGTGCCAGCGCCCCAGGGGGCATGAACACTGAAGCTTTCTTT.

This rearrangement joins TRBV6-1 to TRBJ2-1; 8 bases agree with TRBD1. J gave up 4 bases and V 6 bases, and 8 bases lay outside the gene matches. Germline assignment: CDR1 MNHNS and CDR2 SASEGT. The CDR3 sequence is 15 residues long. CDR3 protein: CASRVDRGRYNEQFF. Here the CDR3 DNA reads TGTGCCAGCAGAGTTGACAGGGGACGTTACAATGAGCAGTTCTTC.

The chain uses TRBV6-1 and TRBJ2-2; maybe TRBD2 (5 bases). V lost 6 bases and J 8 bases, leaving 19 bases between the germline ends. This CDR3 is built from 15 residues. Germline V gives CDR1 MNHNS, CDR2 SASEGT. In DNA, the CDR3 is TGTGCCAGCAGGGACTTATTTGGACGGCCGGGGGAGCTGTTTTTT. It encodes CASRDLFGRPGELFF.

The CDR3 is CASSDQPGRSQETQYF. The CDR3 DNA reads TGTGCCAGCAGCGACCAGCCGGGAAGGTCACAAGAGACCCAGTACTTC. V gene TRBV7-8 combines with J gene TRBJ2-5; tentatively, D is TRBD2 (5 bases). V was pared by 5 bases and J by 2 bases, with 18 bases between. Germline values: CDR1 SGHVS, CDR2 FQNEAQ. The CDR3 spans 16 residues.

The V and J genes are TRBV29-1 and TRBJ1-2, with a weak D call TRBD1 (5 bases). The CDR3 extends over 12 amino acids. Germline values: CDR1 SQVTM, CDR2 ANQGSEA. Trimming removed 5 bases at V and 7 bases at J, with 14 bases between. In nucleotides, the CDR3 is TGCAGCGTTAACCAGGACGGGGGTGGCTACACCTTC. It is translated as CSVNQDGGGYTF.

V and J are TRBV6-1 and TRBJ2-7, with 11 bases that match TRBD1. Germline CDR1 and CDR2: MNHNS and SASEGT. The V gene end was trimmed by 5 bases and the J gene end by 5 bases; junction bases not matched to a gene: 5. The CDR3 length is 14 residues. CDR3 in amino acids: CASSLDRGLDEQYF. DNA for the CDR3: TGTGCCAGCAGTTTGGACAGGGGGCTAGACGAGCAGTACTTC.

The chain joins TRBV5-1 to TRBJ2-5, with a possible D match to TRBD1 (6 bases). CDR3 length: 13 residues. Germline V lookup: CDR1 SGHRS, CDR2 YFSETQ. V lost 5 bases to trimming and J lost 5 bases, with 13 bases between them. CDR3 coding DNA: TGCGCCAGCAGGCAGGGGCAGTCGGAGACCCAGTACTTC. It yields the protein CASRQGQSETQYF. Looking up the rest from reference TRBV5-1 and TRBJ2-5 gives the full variable domain: KAGVTQTPRYLIKTRGQQVTLSCSPISGHRSVSWYQQTPGQGLQFLFEYFSETQRNKGNFPGRFSGRQFSNSRSEMNVSTLELGDSALYLCASRQGQSETQYFGPGTRLLVL.

The chain carries TRBV2 and TRBJ1-2, with 8 nucleotides matching TRBD1. The V gene's germline CDR1 is SNHLY and CDR2 FYNNEI. The CDR3 consists of 14 residues. The junction had 10 bases not matched to a gene; V was cut back by 5 bases and J by 8 bases. CDR3: CASSKEGQDGGYTF. The CDR3 bases are TGTGCCAGCAGTAAAGAGGGACAGGACGGAGGCTACACCTTC.

The rearrangement joins TRBV10-1 to TRBJ1-5; TRBD1 matches 12 bases. The CDR3 length is 17 residues. Germline loops: CDR1 WNHNN, CDR2 SYGVQD (reference sequence). Trimming took 6 bases from V and 5 from J; bases not matched to a gene: 11. The CDR3 nucleotides read TGCGCCAGCAGCATTTCCGGGACAGGGGGCGAGGATCAGCCCCAGCATTTT. Protein: CASSISGTGGEDQPQHF.

The chain is built from TRBV4-2 and TRBJ2-3; D gene ambiguous. The CDR3 totals 15 residues. V lost 1 base and J lost 6, with 14 bases in between. The germline gives CDR1 LGHNA, CDR2 YNFKEQ. CDR3 sequence: CASSQAGLVADTQYF. CDR3 bases: TGTGCCAGCAGCCAAGCGGGTCTAGTTGCGGATACGCAGTATTTT.

CDR3 nucleotide sequence: TGCGCCAGCAGTGCTGGGACAGGGGGTAAAAGTGGAGGTTACACCTTC. Protein product: CASSAGTGGKSGGYTF. The rearrangement uses TRBV10-2 and TRBJ1-2, with 11 bases identical to TRBD1. The CDR3 runs 16 residues. The V and J ends lost 4 bases and 11 bases, in that order; junction bases with no gene match: 15. CDR1 and CDR2 from the germline V gene are WSHSY and SAAADI.

The chain carries TRBV2 and TRBJ1-1, with a tentative D call TRBD1 (6 bases). The V end was cut by 4 bases, the J end by 1 base, with 13 bases between. The germline V gene encodes CDR1 SNHLY and CDR2 FYNNEI. The CDR3 runs to 15 residues. The CDR3 DNA reads TGTGCCAGCAGTGTGCAAAGGGGACAGAACACTGAAGCTTTCTTT. Amino acid sequence: CASSVQRGQNTEAFF.

The rearrangement links TRBV4-2 to TRBJ2-4, with TRBD2 matching 16 bases. V lost 0 bases, J lost 3 bases, and 8 bases stayed unmatched. The germline V gene encodes CDR1 LGHNA and CDR2 YNFKEQ. CDR3 length: 20 residues. The CDR3 reads CASSQDPGLAGGGHKNIQYF. CDR3 coding DNA: TGTGCCAGCAGCCAAGATCCGGGACTAGCGGGGGGGGGACACAAAAACATTCAGTACTTC.